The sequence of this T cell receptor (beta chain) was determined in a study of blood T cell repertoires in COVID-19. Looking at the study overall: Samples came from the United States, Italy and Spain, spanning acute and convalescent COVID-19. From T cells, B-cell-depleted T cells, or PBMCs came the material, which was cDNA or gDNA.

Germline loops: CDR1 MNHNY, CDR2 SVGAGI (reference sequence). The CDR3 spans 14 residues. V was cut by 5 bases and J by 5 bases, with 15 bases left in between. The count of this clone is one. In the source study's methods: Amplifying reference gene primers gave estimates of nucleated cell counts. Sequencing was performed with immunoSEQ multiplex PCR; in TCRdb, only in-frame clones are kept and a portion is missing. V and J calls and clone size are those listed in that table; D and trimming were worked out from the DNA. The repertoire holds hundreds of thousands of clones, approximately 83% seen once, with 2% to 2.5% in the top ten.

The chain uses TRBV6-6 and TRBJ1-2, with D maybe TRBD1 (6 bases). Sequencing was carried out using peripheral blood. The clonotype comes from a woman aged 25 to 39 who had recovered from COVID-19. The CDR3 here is CASSPLQGGYGYTF. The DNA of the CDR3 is TGTGCCAGCAGTCCATTACAGGGAGGGTATGGCTACACCTTC.